One TCR beta chain is described in this entry. What it recognizes is unknown. Using a J-beta primer mix together with a sample-barcoded 5' primer, a second PCR was run for about 6 to 11 cycles. Each cDNA molecule carried a tag from a template-switch adaptor that contained 12 random nucleotides. TCRdb re-analysed the 5' RACE reads in MiXCR, keeping a single row per CDR3 protein. The sample lists roughly 1.4 million distinct CDR3 sequences; roughly 60% were seen once. This sample is drawn from a study of blood T cells in healthy people across ages. General observations from the study: Expanded clonotype changes were possibly confounded by unknown donor CMV status. Naive CD4+ cell counts and diversity both ran higher in long-lived than in aged donors. Naive and antigen-experienced cells were not separated, limiting conclusive comparison.

V lost 6 bases, J lost 7 bases, and 13 bases lay in between. Germline V gives CDR1 MNHNY, CDR2 SVGAGI (reference sequence). The CDR3 extends over 12 amino acids. This sequence was found in a man between 18 and 29 years old in good health. The material sequenced was blood. This chain joins TRBV6-6 and TRBJ2-7; no firm D call. For the CDR3, the DNA is TGTGCCAGCAGAACTAAAGCTGCGGAGCAGTACTTC. Amino acids: CASRTKAAEQYF.